A single sample gave rise to the 28 T cell receptor beta chains below, sequenced in a study of blood T cell repertoires in COVID-19. Produced via immunoSEQ multiplex PCR; TCRdb's table is partial and in-frame only. This table holds roughly 430,000 clones, approximately 91% found once. Source material: PBMCs or T cells enriched from blood (not recorded which). Source of these receptors: a woman between 18 and 30 years old who had been exposed to COVID-19.

The gene calls are TRBV20-1 and TRBJ2-7; D unclear. The CDR3 contains 10 residues. Germline V lookup: CDR1 DFQATT, CDR2 SNEGSKA (reference sequence). V was trimmed by 8 bases and J by 3 bases, leaving 8 bases between them. The CDR3 nucleotides are TGCAGTCCCCAGGTCTACGAGCAGTACTTC. Protein sequence: CSPQVYEQYF.

The chain uses TRBV28 and TRBJ1-4; tentative D call: TRBD1 (6 bases). CDR1 MDHEN and CDR2 SYDVKM come from the germline V gene. Trimming took off 1 base at V and 2 bases at J, with 11 bases between the two ends. This CDR3 contains 16 residues. The CDR3 coding sequence is TGTGCCAGCAGTTTATCGACGGACAGTACTAATGAAAAACTGTTTTTT. It is translated as CASSLSTDSTNEKLFF.

This rearrangement joins TRBV5-1 to TRBJ2-3, with no clear D. Germline V lookup: CDR1 SGHRS, CDR2 YFSETQ. V gave up 7 bases and J gave up 6 bases, with 9 bases separating them. The CDR3 contains 11 residues. The CDR3 loop is CASFSGDTQYF. The CDR3 DNA reads as TGCGCCAGCTTTTCAGGCGATACGCAGTATTTT.

Comment on this clone: At the DNA level, this CDR3 is encoded by other sequences in the same sample as well. The chain employs TRBV28 and TRBJ1-5; D is uncertain. CDR1 is MDHEN, CDR2 SYDVKM, per germline. The CDR3 has 11 residues. Trimming stripped 5 bases from V and 4 bases from J, with 3 bases between. The CDR3 nucleotides are TGTGCCAGCAGTCTAAATCAGCCCCAGCATTTT. Amino acid sequence: CASSLNQPQHF.

The genes are TRBV4-1 and TRBJ2-4; TRBD2 matches at 8 bases. V lost 0 bases to trimming and J lost 5 bases; unmatched junction nucleotides: 9. From germline, CDR1 is MGHRA and CDR2 YSYEKL. The CDR3 sequence is 17 residues long. DNA of the CDR3: TGCGCCAGCAGCCAAGACAATGCGGGAGGTTGGGAAAACATTCAGTACTTC. Translating gives CASSQDNAGGWENIQYF.

This clone was seen just once. The rearrangement links TRBV28 to TRBJ2-3; 14 nucleotides align to TRBD2. Germline-derived CDR1 and CDR2 are MDHEN and SYDVKM. The CDR3 length is 16 residues. V was clipped by 6 bases and J by 4 bases; unmatched bases: 6. This CDR3 is CASRSTSGRAPDTQYF. In DNA, the CDR3 is TGTGCCAGCAGGTCGACTAGCGGGAGGGCCCCAGATACGCAGTATTTT.

CDR3 sequence reads: CASSIHRTSGRSGELFF. CDR3 bases: TGTGCCAGTAGTATACACCGGACTAGCGGGAGGTCCGGGGAGCTGTTTTTT. The chain combines TRBV19 with TRBJ2-2; 14 nucleotides line up with TRBD2. CDR1 and CDR2 from the germline V gene are LNHDA and SQIVND (reference sequence). The CDR3 runs to 17 residues. J was trimmed by 6 bases and V by 2 bases; bases with no gene match: 5.

The chain combines TRBV14 with TRBJ2-7, with 12 nucleotides matching TRBD1. Germline values: CDR1 SGHDN, CDR2 FVKESK. There are 18 residues in the CDR3. V shed 2 bases and J 4 bases; nucleotides not matched to a gene: 12. The CDR3 DNA reads as TGTGCCAGCAGCCAAACCACCCTGCCGGGACAGGGGGCGTACGAGCAGTACTTC. It codes for CASSQTTLPGQGAYEQYF.

The gene calls are TRBV3-1 (or the pseudogene TRBV3-2) and TRBJ1-6; tentative D call: TRBD1 (6 bases). Germline V lookup: CDR1 LGHDT, CDR2 YNNKEL (reference sequence). V was shortened by 3 bases and J by 8 bases, with 14 bases between the two germline ends. The CDR3 contains 15 residues. The CDR3 nucleotides read TGTGCCAGCAGCCAGGCGACAGGAGTCGATTCACCCCTCCACTTT. It yields the protein CASSQATGVDSPLHF.

The chain couples TRBV2 to TRBJ2-3, with D possibly TRBD2 on 5 matching bases. This CDR3 is built from 13 residues. Trimming cost V 5 bases and J 6 bases, with 12 bases left between them. Germline assignment: CDR1 SNHLY and CDR2 FYNNEI. The CDR3 sequence: CASSYSEADTQYF. The CDR3 DNA follows: TGTGCCAGCAGTTATAGCGAGGCGGATACGCAGTATTTT.

CDR3 region: CASRLPRTSGSDRTDTQYF. CDR3 in DNA: TGTGCAAGTCGCTTACCCAGGACTAGCGGGAGCGATCGCACAGATACGCAGTATTTT. The rearrangement uses TRBV12-2 and TRBJ2-3; TRBD2 was called by the table and not checked on the DNA. TRBV12-2 is given as a pseudogene. The CDR3 spans 19 residues.

This clone has just one count. The V gene is TRBV5-8, the J gene TRBJ1-5; D perhaps matches TRBD1 (6 bases). CDR3 length: 13 amino acids. The ends were cut back, 4 bases at V and 5 bases at J, with 10 bases in the middle. CDR1 is SGHTS, CDR2 YDEGEE, per germline. DNA of the CDR3: TGTGCCAGCAGCGCAAACAGGGATCAGCCCCAGCATTTT. It yields the protein CASSANRDQPQHF.

This rearrangement joins TRBV5-1 to TRBJ2-7; 10 nucleotides line up with TRBD1. The V gene's germline CDR1 is SGHRS and CDR2 YFSETQ. The CDR3 length is 14 residues. Trimming at V came to 5 bases and at J to 5 bases, leaving 7 bases not matched to a gene. DNA for the CDR3: TGCGCCAGCAGTTCGGACAGGGGGAGCAACGAGCAGTACTTC. This codes for CASSSDRGSNEQYF.

This clone has only one observation. The V gene is TRBV12-5, the J gene TRBJ1-1; no reliable D call. The CDR3 is 13 residues long. Germline lookup yields CDR1 LGHNT and CDR2 FRNRAP. Trimming cost V 3 bases and J 0 bases, with 5 bases left between them. The CDR3 here is CASGLEVNTEAFF. In DNA, the CDR3 is TGTGCTAGTGGTTTAGAGGTGAACACTGAAGCTTTCTTT.

The chain joins TRBV25-1 to TRBJ2-5; D gene uncertain. The CDR3 loop spans 15 amino acids. Germline V gene data show CDR1 as MGHDK and CDR2 as SYGVNS. V was clipped by 5 bases and J by 0 bases, with 13 bases between them. The CDR3 is CASSPTLMDQETQYF. The CDR3 region has the DNA TGTGCCAGCAGTCCCACACTAATGGACCAAGAGACCCAGTACTTC.

This chain links TRBV28 with TRBJ2-6; tentative D call: TRBD2 (6 bases). This CDR3 comprises 15 residues. Trimming cost V 7 bases and J 1 base, with 11 bases left between them. Germline CDR1 and CDR2: MDHEN and SYDVKM. The CDR3 DNA sequence: TGTGCCAGCAACGGGAGTGGGTCTGGGGCCAACGTCCTGACTTTC. Translation gives CASNGSGSGANVLTF. Full variable domain (rest looked up from reference TRBV28 and TRBJ2-6): DVKVTQSSRYLVKRTGEKVFLECVQDMDHENMFWYRQDPGLGLRLIYFSYDVKMKEKGDIPEGYSVSREKKERFSLILESASTNQTSMYLCASNGSGSGANVLTFGAGSRLTVL.

The chain is built from TRBV6-5 and TRBJ2-7; 12 nucleotides line up with TRBD2. Germline CDR1 reads MNHEY; CDR2 reads SVGAGI. The CDR3 totals 15 residues. Trimming took 4 bases from V and 4 from J; bases not matched to a gene: 5. CDR3 in DNA: TGTGCCAGCAGTTCTAGCGGGAGGGCGGGTTACGAGCAGTACTTC. Translation gives CASSSSGRAGYEQYF.

The chain carries TRBV3-1 (or the pseudogene TRBV3-2) and TRBJ2-7; the match to TRBD2 covers 9 bases. The CDR3 runs to 15 residues. Germline CDR1 is LGHDT and CDR2 is YNNKEL (reference sequence). With V trimmed by 2 bases and J by 3 bases, 5 bases remained unmatched. CDR3 protein: CASSQRRAGGYEQYF. The CDR3 DNA sequence: TGTGCCAGCAGCCAAAGGAGAGCGGGAGGCTACGAGCAGTACTTC.

The chain joins TRBV3-1 (or the pseudogene TRBV3-2) to TRBJ1-6; 9 positions match TRBD1. The V gene end was trimmed by 0 bases and the J gene end by 7 bases; junction bases not matched to a gene: 7. Looked up from germline, CDR1 is LGHDT and CDR2 is YNNKEL (reference sequence). The CDR3 loop spans 17 amino acids. The CDR3 bases are TGTGCCAGCAGCCAAGAGGGTTCCGACAGGGGGAATTCACCCCTCCACTTT. Translation: CASSQEGSDRGNSPLHF.

V gene TRBV21-1 combines with J gene TRBJ1-4; TRBD1, the table's D call, lacks a check against the DNA. TRBV21-1 is labeled a pseudogene. This CDR3 is built from 16 residues. CDR3 protein: CASSDIEMGKKEKLFF. The CDR3 coding sequence is TGTGCCAGCAGCGATATAGAGATGGGCAAGAAGGAAAAACTGTTTTTT.

The genes are TRBV18 and TRBJ2-7, with D possibly being TRBD2 (6 bases). The CDR3 totals 14 residues. V was clipped by 6 bases and J by 10 bases, with 22 bases between them. Germline assignment: CDR1 KGHSH and CDR2 LQKENI. As DNA, the CDR3 is TGTGCCAGCTCTAGTGGTGGTAGCGGAGCCCCCCAGTACTTC. Amino acids: CASSSGGSGAPQYF.

The rearrangement links TRBV5-6 to TRBJ2-7; 8 nucleotides agree with TRBD1. This CDR3 has 15 amino acids. Germline CDR1 reads SGHDT; CDR2 reads YYEEEE. V was clipped by 4 bases and J by 2 bases; unmatched bases: 8. The CDR3 loop is CASSASDRATYEQYF. DNA of the CDR3: TGTGCCAGCAGCGCCTCGGACAGGGCCACCTACGAGCAGTACTTC.

The CDR3 coding sequence is TGTGCCAGCAAACCGGGCAGGGGGGATCAGAGGCCCCAGCATTTT. This translates into CASKPGRGDQRPQHF. The gene calls are TRBV28 and TRBJ1-5, with 7 bases aligning to TRBD1. Germline-derived CDR1 and CDR2 are MDHEN and SYDVKM. The CDR3 has 15 residues. V shed 7 bases and J 9 bases; nucleotides not matched to a gene: 15.

The genes are TRBV19 and TRBJ1-6; 9 nucleotides line up with TRBD1. Germline V lookup: CDR1 LNHDA, CDR2 SQIVND (reference sequence). J gave up 14 bases and V 5 bases, and 13 bases lay outside the gene matches. This CDR3 is 15 amino acids long. CDR3 loop: CASSSRPGTGFTLHF. The CDR3 region has the DNA TGTGCCAGTAGTTCTCGTCCCGGGACAGGGTTCACCCTCCACTTT.

The chain has TRBV4-1 and TRBJ2-1, with TRBD2 matching over 7 bases. V lost 2 bases, J lost 0 bases, and 4 bases stayed unmatched. The CDR3 sequence is 16 residues long. Germline assignment: CDR1 MGHRA and CDR2 YSYEKL. The CDR3 here is CASSQLSGISYNEQFF. In DNA, the CDR3 is TGCGCCAGCAGCCAATTGAGCGGGATCTCCTACAATGAGCAGTTCTTC.

The chain combines TRBV28 with TRBJ1-5, with unresolved D. Germline CDR1 reads MDHEN; CDR2 reads SYDVKM. The V and J ends lost 7 bases and 2 bases respectively, with 9 bases between them. The CDR3 spans 13 residues. CDR3 in amino acids: CASNEDGNQPQHF. DNA for the CDR3: TGTGCCAGCAATGAGGATGGCAATCAGCCCCAGCATTTT. Drawing the rest from reference TRBV28 and TRBJ1-5, the complete variable domain is DVKVTQSSRYLVKRTGEKVFLECVQDMDHENMFWYRQDPGLGLRLIYFSYDVKMKEKGDIPEGYSVSREKKERFSLILESASTNQTSMYLCASNEDGNQPQHFGDGTRLSIL.

The V call is TRBV28, the J call TRBJ1-2, with D perhaps TRBD1 (5 bases). The CDR3 is made up of 13 amino acids. The germline V and J ends were trimmed by 3 bases and 8 bases, with 13 bases remaining between them. Germline V gene data show CDR1 as MDHEN and CDR2 as SYDVKM. The CDR3 DNA follows: TGTGCCAGCAGTTTTGAAAGGGGTGGAGGCTACACCTTC. Protein: CASSFERGGGYTF.

The V and J genes are TRBV5-1 and TRBJ1-5; no clear D gene. The ends were cut back, 2 bases at V and 0 bases at J, with 9 bases in the middle. The CDR3 runs to 15 residues. Germline-derived CDR1 and CDR2 are SGHRS and YFSETQ. The CDR3 nucleotides read TGCGCCAGCAGCTTTGCTGGAGATAGCAATCAGCCCCAGCATTTT. Translating gives CASSFAGDSNQPQHF.